Each of the 3 T cell receptor beta chains below was sequenced from the same sample in a study of radiation and T cells in renal cell carcinoma. Indicated time point: blood 4 weeks post-SBRT, at nephrectomy. Sample treatment: 15 Gy SBRT to primary tumor, nephrectomy 4 weeks later. Some clones are missing from TCRdb's copy, which holds only in-frame ones; the method was immunoSEQ multiplex PCR. The table includes some 80,000 clones, roughly 83% detected once. The sample was blood, taken from a patient whose treatment included radiotherapy and nephrectomy. The receptors originated from a woman aged 55-70 years with renal cell carcinoma.

This clone has more than one count but fewer than ten. The chain carries TRBV19 and TRBJ1-2; D might be TRBD1 (6 bases). The germline V gene has CDR1 LNHDA and CDR2 SQIVND (reference sequence). This CDR3 region has 14 residues. With 4 bases removed from V and 8 bases from J, the gap between germline ends came to 17 bases. CDR3 residues: CASSTYGTLGGYTF. CDR3 sequence (DNA): TGTGCCAGTAGTACATACGGGACACTGGGGGGCTACACCTTC.

This chain uses TRBV7-2 with TRBJ1-3; D is perhaps TRBD1 (6 bases). V lost 1 base and J 1 base, leaving 11 bases between the germline ends. This CDR3 has 16 amino acids. Germline V lookup: CDR1 SGHTA, CDR2 FQGNSA. This chain's CDR3 is CASSLVGGASGNTIYF. The CDR3 DNA reads TGTGCCAGCAGCTTAGTTGGGGGGGCGTCTGGAAACACCATATATTTT.

V is TRBV27 and J is TRBJ2-2; D gene unclear. The CDR3 sequence is 14 residues long. CDR1 is MNHEY, CDR2 SMNVEV, per germline (reference sequence). Trimming stripped 2 bases from V and 2 bases from J, with 6 bases between. For the CDR3, the DNA is TGTGCCAGCAGTTTAATTATCAACACCGGGGAGCTGTTTTTT. It codes for CASSLIINTGELFF.